The 10 T cell receptor beta chains below were found in one sample sequenced in a study of cytomegalovirus exposure and HLA in healthy donors. 60 Vbeta and 13 Jbeta primers were used in PCR. Assay: immunoSEQ multiplex PCR; the TCRdb copy retains only in-frame clones and omits some. The table has some 110,000 clones, about 80% seen once. Sequences were obtained from PBMCs. The receptors stem from a man in his thirties or forties in good health and CMV-seronegative.

Only a few counts were recorded for this clone. V and J are TRBV7-2 and TRBJ2-3; 8 bases match TRBD2. CDR1 and CDR2 (germline): SGHTA, FQGNSA. The CDR3 contains 18 residues. The J segment lost 3 bases and the V segment lost 4 bases, leaving 15 bases of the junction unmatched. CDR3: CASSSFVSGRAITDTQYF. In DNA form, the CDR3 reads TGTGCCAGCAGCTCGTTCGTTTCCGGGAGGGCGATAACAGATACGCAGTATTTT.

This chain links TRBV9 with TRBJ2-7; 8 nucleotides agree with TRBD1. The V gene end was trimmed by 4 bases and the J gene end by 1 base; junction bases not matched to a gene: 4. Germline V gene lookup returns CDR1 SGDLS and CDR2 YYNGEE. The CDR3 is 14 residues long. CDR3 nucleotide sequence: TGTGCCAGCAGCCTGGGACAGGCATCCTACGAGCAGTACTTC. Protein product: CASSLGQASYEQYF.

V gene TRBV6-1 combines with J gene TRBJ2-7; 7 bases are a match to TRBD2. V shed 1 base and J 7 bases; nucleotides not matched to a gene: 4. The CDR3 length is 13 residues. Germline lookup yields CDR1 MNHNS and CDR2 SASEGT. The CDR3 nucleotides read TGTGCCAGCAGTGAAGGCGGGGGTTGGGAGCAGTACTTC. Its protein product is CASSEGGGWEQYF.

This chain uses TRBV28 with TRBJ2-2; D not certain. Germline loops: CDR1 MDHEN, CDR2 SYDVKM. The V end lost 4 bases, the J end lost 4 bases, and 7 bases lay between the germline ends. The CDR3 runs 13 residues. CDR3 region: CASSSISTGELFF. CDR3 in DNA: TGTGCCAGCAGTTCCATTAGCACCGGGGAGCTGTTTTTT.

A few counts support this clone. The chain uses TRBV7-8 and TRBJ2-1, with 7 bases matching TRBD2. Germline-derived CDR1 and CDR2 are SGHVS and FQNEAQ. Trimming cost V 6 bases and J 9 bases; bases outside gene matches: 5. The CDR3 is made up of 12 amino acids. The CDR3 sequence: CASSAGDGEQFF. The DNA of the CDR3 is TGTGCCAGCAGTGCGGGAGATGGTGAGCAGTTCTTC.

The V gene is TRBV4-3, the J gene TRBJ2-3; TRBD2 matches 9 bases. The V gene's germline CDR1 is LGHNA and CDR2 YSLEER. The CDR3 totals 17 residues. V dropped 1 base and J dropped 4; count of bases not matched to a gene: 9. CDR3 bases: TGCGCCAGCAGCCAAGGAGTCGGGGCGGGGGGGCCAGATACGCAGTATTTT. It codes for CASSQGVGAGGPDTQYF.

Only one count was recorded for this clone. The chain has TRBV7-7 and TRBJ2-1; possible D gene TRBD2, 6 bases. Germline lookup yields CDR1 SSHAT and CDR2 FNYEAQ (reference sequence). The CDR3 loop spans 15 amino acids. Trimming took off 4 bases at V and 6 bases at J, with 16 bases between the two ends. In DNA form, the CDR3 reads TGTGCCAGCAGCTCAGACCCGGGACTGCCCAATGAGCAGTTCTTC. This codes for CASSSDPGLPNEQFF.

This rearrangement joins TRBV29-1 to TRBJ2-7; the match to TRBD1 covers 9 bases. CDR1 and CDR2 (germline): SQVTM, ANQGSEA. The CDR3 length is 13 residues. V lost 7 bases to trimming and J lost 5 bases; unmatched junction nucleotides: 9. The CDR3 DNA is TGCAGCGCGAGGGGACAGGGCAGGGACGAGCAGTACTTC. As protein: CSARGQGRDEQYF.

The V call is TRBV6-5, the J call TRBJ1-5; D possibly corresponds to TRBD1 (5 bases). V was shortened by 4 bases and J by 3 bases, with 10 bases between the two germline ends. Germline CDR1 and CDR2: MNHEY and SVGAGI. The CDR3 is made up of 14 amino acids. CDR3 coding DNA: TGTGCCAGCAGTTGGGGGGAGGCCAATCAGCCCCAGCATTTT. It specifies CASSWGEANQPQHF.

The chain carries TRBV7-2 and TRBJ2-7; 11 nucleotides agree with TRBD2. CDR3 length equals 12 residues. V trimming: 5 bases; J trimming: 6 bases; junction bases outside the gene matches: 0. Germline CDR1 SGHTA, CDR2 FQGNSA. The CDR3 sequence: CASSGTSGEQYF. The CDR3 DNA is TGTGCCAGCAGCGGGACTAGCGGCGAGCAGTACTTC.